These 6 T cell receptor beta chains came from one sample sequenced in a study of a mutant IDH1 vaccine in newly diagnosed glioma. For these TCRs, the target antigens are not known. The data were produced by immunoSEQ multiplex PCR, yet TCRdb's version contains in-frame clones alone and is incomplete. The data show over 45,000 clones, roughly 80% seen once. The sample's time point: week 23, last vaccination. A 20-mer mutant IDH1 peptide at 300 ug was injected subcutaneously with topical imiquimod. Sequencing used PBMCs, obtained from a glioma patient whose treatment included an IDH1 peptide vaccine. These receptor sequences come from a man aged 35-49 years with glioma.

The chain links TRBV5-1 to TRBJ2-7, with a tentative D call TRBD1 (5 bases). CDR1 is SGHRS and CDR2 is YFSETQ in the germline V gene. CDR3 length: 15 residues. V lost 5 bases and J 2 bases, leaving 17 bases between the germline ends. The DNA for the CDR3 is TGCGCCAGCAGACCCCCCCTGACAGAAACCTACGAGCAGTACTTC. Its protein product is CASRPPLTETYEQYF.

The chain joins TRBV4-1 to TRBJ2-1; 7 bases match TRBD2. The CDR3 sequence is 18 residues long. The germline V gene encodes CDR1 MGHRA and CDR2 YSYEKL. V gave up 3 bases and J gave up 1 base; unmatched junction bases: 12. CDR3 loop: CASSHTGLETWSYNEQFF. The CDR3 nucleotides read TGCGCCAGCAGCCATACCGGACTAGAGACTTGGTCCTACAATGAGCAGTTCTTC.

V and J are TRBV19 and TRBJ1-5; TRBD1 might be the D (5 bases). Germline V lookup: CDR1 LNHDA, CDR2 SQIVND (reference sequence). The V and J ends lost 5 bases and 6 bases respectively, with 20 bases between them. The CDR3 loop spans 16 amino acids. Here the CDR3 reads CASSRSWAGVAQPQHF. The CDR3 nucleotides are TGTGCCAGTAGTCGCAGTTGGGCGGGGGTGGCTCAGCCCCAGCATTTT.

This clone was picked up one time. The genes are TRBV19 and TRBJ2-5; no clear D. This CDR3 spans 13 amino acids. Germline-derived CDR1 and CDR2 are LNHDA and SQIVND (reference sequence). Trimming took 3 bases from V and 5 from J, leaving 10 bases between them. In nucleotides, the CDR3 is TGTGCCAGTAGTATGGCACGGCGGGAGACCCAGTACTTC. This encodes CASSMARRETQYF.

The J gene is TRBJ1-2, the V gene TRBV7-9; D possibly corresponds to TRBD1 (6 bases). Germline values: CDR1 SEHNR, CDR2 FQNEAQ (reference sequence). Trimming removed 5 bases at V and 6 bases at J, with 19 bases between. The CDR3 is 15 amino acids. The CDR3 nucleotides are TGTGCCAGCAGCCCCCGGGACATATATCCCCATGGCTACACCTTC. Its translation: CASSPRDIYPHGYTF.

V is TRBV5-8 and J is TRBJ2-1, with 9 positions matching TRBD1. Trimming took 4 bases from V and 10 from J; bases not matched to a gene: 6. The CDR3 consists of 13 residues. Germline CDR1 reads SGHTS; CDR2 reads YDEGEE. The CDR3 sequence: CASSKDRGIEQFF. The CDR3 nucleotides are TGTGCCAGCAGCAAGGACAGGGGCATCGAGCAGTTCTTC. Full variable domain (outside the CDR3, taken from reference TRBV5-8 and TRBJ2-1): EAGVTQSPTHLIKTRGQQATLRCSPISGHTSVYWYQQALGLGLQFLLWYDEGEERNRGNFPPRFSGRQFPNYSSELNVNALELEDSALYLCASSKDRGIEQFFGPGTRLTVL.